One and the same sample provided the 27 T cell receptor beta chains below, sequenced in a study of control samples from healthy donors and cancer patients. Libraries were prepared by immunoSEQ multiplex PCR; TCRdb keeps only in-frame clonotypes and omits some of them. The repertoire holds roughly 120,000 clones, more than 70% seen once, with approximately 37% in the top ten. The sequencing input was blood. The receptor source for this set is a man between 45 and 60 years old in good health.

The chain recombines TRBV24-1 with TRBJ2-7; 9 bases align to TRBD1. The V and J ends lost 10 bases and 5 bases, in that order; junction bases with no gene match: 8. Germline lookup yields CDR1 KGHDR and CDR2 SFDVKD. This CDR3 has 13 residues. CDR3 region: CATHRGPGDEQYF. CDR3 nucleotide sequence: TGTGCCACTCACAGGGGGCCCGGCGACGAGCAGTACTTC.

In this sample, this clone turned up once. The genes are TRBV6-6 and TRBJ2-7, with 13 bases fitting TRBD2. The CDR3 has 15 amino acids. Germline trimming cut 6 bases from V and 2 bases from J; bases unmatched to any gene: 4. Germline V lookup: CDR1 MNHNY, CDR2 SVGAGI (reference sequence). CDR3 region: CASSLLAGGTYEQYF. In DNA form, the CDR3 reads TGTGCCAGCAGCCTACTAGCGGGGGGGACCTACGAGCAGTACTTC.

The V and J genes are TRBV11-2 and TRBJ2-3; D may be TRBD1 (6 bases). V lost 6 bases to trimming and J lost 2 bases, with 18 bases between them. Germline lookup yields CDR1 SGHAT and CDR2 FQNNGV. This CDR3 has 16 residues. The CDR3, as DNA: TGTGCCAGCAGTCCAGAAGGGGGTAGGGTCACAGATACGCAGTATTTT. Translation gives CASSPEGGRVTDTQYF.

The J gene is TRBJ2-4, the V gene TRBV9; the D is unclear. Germline values: CDR1 SGDLS, CDR2 YYNGEE. Trimming removed 0 bases from V and 1 base from J, with 14 bases in between. This CDR3 is built from 17 residues. The CDR3: CASSVDGGPAAKNIQYF. CDR3 DNA sequence: TGTGCCAGCAGCGTAGATGGTGGACCGGCCGCCAAAAACATTCAGTACTTC.

This chain connects TRBV3-1 (or the pseudogene TRBV3-2) to TRBJ1-1, with TRBD1 matching over 8 bases. The CDR3 has 14 amino acids. Germline CDR1 reads LGHDT; CDR2 reads YNNKEL (reference sequence). The V gene end was trimmed by 3 bases and the J gene end by 4 bases; junction bases not matched to a gene: 4. CDR3 coding DNA: TGTGCCAGCAGCCATATACAGGGGGGCACTGAAGCTTTCTTT. Translation gives CASSHIQGGTEAFF.

The chain recombines TRBV4-3 with TRBJ1-4; TRBD1 matches 8 bases. CDR1 and CDR2 (germline): LGHNA, YSLEER. Germline trimming cut 0 bases from V and 0 bases from J; bases unmatched to any gene: 6. This CDR3 is 18 amino acids long. The CDR3: CASSQDRQGLATNEKLFF. The CDR3 DNA is TGCGCCAGCAGCCAAGATAGACAGGGGTTGGCAACTAATGAAAAACTGTTTTTT.

The chain has TRBV20-1 and TRBJ1-5; tentative D call: TRBD1 (5 bases). Germline lookup yields CDR1 DFQATT and CDR2 SNEGSKA (reference sequence). V lost 3 bases to trimming and J lost 1 base, with 10 bases between them. The CDR3 has 14 residues. CDR3 DNA sequence: TGCAGTGCTAGTCTGGGGCCCAGCAATCAGCCCCAGCATTTT. Residues: CSASLGPSNQPQHF.

The chain has TRBV27 and TRBJ1-2; 7 bases match TRBD1. The CDR3 is 11 residues long. Trimming at V came to 11 bases and at J to 6 bases, leaving 6 bases not matched to a gene. Germline assignment: CDR1 MNHEY and CDR2 SMNVEV (reference sequence). The CDR3 here is CAVEGADGYTF. Here the CDR3 DNA reads TGTGCCGTGGAGGGGGCGGATGGCTACACCTTC.

The V gene is TRBV5-6, the J gene TRBJ1-1; D gene unclear. The V and J ends lost 4 bases and 6 bases respectively, with 16 bases between them. The germline V gene encodes CDR1 SGHDT and CDR2 YYEEEE. The CDR3 has 14 residues. The chain's CDR3 is CASSPLGERPEAFF. The DNA of the CDR3 is TGTGCCAGCAGCCCACTCGGGGAGAGGCCTGAAGCTTTCTTT. The full variable domain, its missing parts supplied by reference TRBV5-6 and TRBJ1-1, is DAGVTQSPTHLIKTRGQQVTLRCSPKSGHDTVSWYQQALGQGPQFIFQYYEEEERQRGNFPDRFSGHQFPNYSSELNVNALLLGDSALYLCASSPLGERPEAFFGQGTRLTVV.

This clone was found a few times. The chain joins TRBV11-2 to TRBJ1-3, with a tentative D call TRBD1 (5 bases). Trimming took 5 bases from V and 2 from J, leaving 13 bases between them. CDR3 size: 15 residues. Germline CDR1 SGHAT, CDR2 FQNNGV. The DNA for the CDR3 is TGTGCCAGCAGCCTAGGTGGGACTGCTGGAAACACCATATATTTT. Protein: CASSLGGTAGNTIYF.

The chain employs TRBV29-1 and TRBJ1-5; TRBD1 might be the D (6 bases). Germline V lookup: CDR1 SQVTM, CDR2 ANQGSEA. Trimming stripped 5 bases from V and 3 bases from J, with 11 bases between. CDR3 size: 13 residues. In DNA form, the CDR3 reads TGCAGCGTTTCAGGGACACTCAATCAGCCCCAGCATTTT. Its translation is CSVSGTLNQPQHF.

The gene calls are TRBV12-5 and TRBJ2-3; unclear D gene. V lost 7 bases and J lost 6, with 17 bases in between. CDR3 length: 14 amino acids. Germline V gives CDR1 LGHNT, CDR2 FRNRAP. CDR3 in amino acids: CASALVTGLDTQYF. Written as DNA, the CDR3 is TGTGCTAGTGCACTCGTGACCGGCCTCGATACGCAGTATTTT.

The rearrangement uses TRBV3-1 (or the pseudogene TRBV3-2) and TRBJ2-7; 9 bases are a match to TRBD1. Per the germline V gene, CDR1 is LGHDT and CDR2 is YNNKEL (reference sequence). The CDR3 has 14 residues. Losses at the gene ends were 1 base for V and 3 bases for J; bases not matched to a gene: 1. The CDR3 nucleotides are TGTGCCAGCAGCCAAGGACAGGGGGGCTACGAGCAGTACTTC. Translation: CASSQGQGGYEQYF.

V usage is TRBV6-6 and J usage is TRBJ2-7; D ambiguous. The CDR3 consists of 13 residues. V lost 2 bases to trimming and J lost 3 bases, with 8 bases between them. Germline V CDR1 and CDR2: MNHNY, SVGAGI (reference sequence). The CDR3 nucleotides are TGTGCCAGCAGTTACGGTCCCCTCTACGAGCAGTACTTC. Translation: CASSYGPLYEQYF.

The V call is TRBV4-1, the J call TRBJ1-4; a possible D gene is TRBD1 (5 bases). CDR3 length: 14 residues. Trimming removed 3 bases at V and 7 bases at J, with 12 bases between. Looked up from germline, CDR1 is MGHRA and CDR2 is YSYEKL. The CDR3 nucleotides read TGCGCCAGCAGCCACAGGGCCTCGGTTGAAAAACTGTTTTTT. This encodes CASSHRASVEKLFF.

Only one count was recorded for this clone. The J gene is TRBJ2-2, the V gene TRBV7-2, with TRBD1 identical over 8 bases. V gave up 6 bases and J gave up 4 bases; unmatched junction bases: 10. The CDR3 sequence is 16 residues long. CDR1 is SGHTA, CDR2 FQGNSA, per germline. The CDR3 sequence is CASRRTGTGVTGELFF. The CDR3 region has the DNA TGTGCCAGCAGGCGAACCGGGACAGGAGTCACCGGGGAGCTGTTTTTT.

The chain uses TRBV5-6 and TRBJ2-3; 8 bases match TRBD1. The CDR3 length is 14 residues. With V trimmed by 0 bases and J by 4 bases, 1 base remained unmatched. From germline, CDR1 is SGHDT and CDR2 YYEEEE. The DNA for the CDR3 is TGTGCCAGCAGCTTGGGGACAGGGCCAGATACGCAGTATTTT. This gives the protein CASSLGTGPDTQYF.

This clone was detected once. The V and J genes are TRBV18 and TRBJ1-4; 8 positions match TRBD1. CDR3 length equals 14 residues. CDR1 is KGHSH and CDR2 is LQKENI in the germline V gene. Unmatched junction bases numbered 4, after V lost 3 bases and J lost 7 bases. The CDR3 DNA sequence: TGTGCCAGCTCACCTACAGGGGGTGGTGAAAAACTGTTTTTT. Translating gives CASSPTGGGEKLFF.

The rearrangement links TRBV18 to TRBJ2-7, with D possibly TRBD2 on 6 matching bases. CDR3 length: 14 amino acids. Looked up from germline, CDR1 is KGHSH and CDR2 is LQKENI. V was clipped by 6 bases and J by 8 bases, with 20 bases between them. The CDR3 is CASSPGTENTKQYF. Written as DNA, the CDR3 is TGTGCCAGCTCGCCAGGGACTGAGAATACGAAGCAGTACTTC.

V is TRBV19 and J is TRBJ2-2; maybe TRBD1 (7 bases). Trimming took off 3 bases at V and 5 bases at J, with 16 bases between the two ends. Germline CDR1 is LNHDA and CDR2 is SQIVND (reference sequence). This CDR3 comprises 16 residues. The CDR3 nucleotides are TGTGCCAGTAGTATCGTAGCAGGGGGGAAGACCGGGGAGCTGTTTTTT. It codes for CASSIVAGGKTGELFF.

The J gene is TRBJ2-7, the V gene TRBV2; the D gene is possibly TRBD2 (5 bases). V was trimmed by 3 bases and J by 2 bases, leaving 17 bases between them. The CDR3 is 16 amino acids. The germline V gene has CDR1 SNHLY and CDR2 FYNNEI. DNA of the CDR3: TGTGCCAGCAGTGAGAATTCTGGACTGACTACCTACGAGCAGTACTTC. Protein sequence: CASSENSGLTTYEQYF.

The V gene is TRBV5-8, the J gene TRBJ2-1, with 7 bases identical to TRBD1. J gave up 2 bases and V 2 bases, and 4 bases lay outside the gene matches. Germline CDR1 is SGHTS and CDR2 is YDEGEE. The CDR3 totals 15 residues. The CDR3: CASSLRGQPYNEQFF. The DNA of the CDR3 is TGTGCCAGCAGCTTAAGGGGGCAGCCCTACAATGAGCAGTTCTTC.

This clone has only one observation. This sequence joins TRBV25-1 and TRBJ1-2, with 9 bases fitting TRBD1. The V gene end was trimmed by 6 bases and the J gene end by 8 bases; junction bases not matched to a gene: 7. The germline V gene has CDR1 MGHDK and CDR2 SYGVNS. The CDR3 spans 13 residues. The CDR3 is CASRETGGEGYTF. CDR3 bases: TGTGCCAGCAGGGAGACAGGGGGTGAGGGCTACACCTTC.

The chain links TRBV5-4 to TRBJ1-2; D unresolved. The CDR3 consists of 14 residues. Trimming took off 7 bases at V and 0 bases at J, with 13 bases between the two ends. The germline gives CDR1 SGHNT, CDR2 YYREEE (reference sequence). CDR3 in amino acids: CASRPPGPNYGYTF. The DNA for the CDR3 is TGTGCCAGCCGACCGCCAGGCCCTAACTATGGCTACACCTTC.

The V call is TRBV7-6, the J call TRBJ2-7, with D perhaps TRBD1 (5 bases). This CDR3 region has 13 residues. Germline CDR1 SGHVS, CDR2 FNYEAQ. The germline V and J ends were trimmed by 2 bases and 5 bases, with 10 bases remaining between them. CDR3 in amino acids: CASSLLKGDEQYF. CDR3 DNA sequence: TGTGCCAGCAGCTTATTGAAAGGGGACGAGCAGTACTTC.

The table lists this clone with a few counts. The rearrangement uses TRBV6-1 and TRBJ1-6; possibly TRBD1 for D (5 bases). Looked up from germline, CDR1 is MNHNS and CDR2 is SASEGT. With 3 bases removed from V and 5 bases from J, the gap between germline ends came to 20 bases. This CDR3 region has 18 residues. CDR3 amino acids: CASSDAPWGPTHNSPLHF. DNA for the CDR3: TGTGCCAGCAGTGACGCCCCATGGGGCCCGACTCATAATTCACCCCTCCACTTT.

The genes are TRBV24-1 and TRBJ2-2; possibly TRBD1 for D (7 bases). CDR1 and CDR2 from the germline V gene are KGHDR and SFDVKD. CDR3 size: 17 residues. The V gene lost 3 bases and the J gene lost 0 bases, with 13 bases spanning the gap. The CDR3 DNA follows: TGTGCCACCAGTGATACGGAGGGGGCTCCGAACACCGGGGAGCTGTTTTTT. This translates into CATSDTEGAPNTGELFF.